Presented here are 9 T cell receptor beta chains from one specimen sequenced in a study of T cells in women clearing cervical HPV infection. The repertoire was sequenced with immunoSEQ multiplex PCR; TCRdb's copy has only in-frame clones and lacks some. This listing includes over 30,000 clones. The material sequenced was blood buffy coat. The source of these receptors is a woman aged 18 to 75 with a cervical HPV16 infection that either progressed to CIN3+ or cleared (not recorded which).

Details on this clone: The DNA ends 3 residues before the CDR3 does, and the rest of the CDR3 is filled in from the germline J gene. The rearrangement uses TRBV20-1 and TRBJ1-2, with D perhaps TRBD1 (6 bases). Trimming took off 4 bases at V and 4 bases at J, with 16 bases between the two ends. The CDR3 consists of 14 residues. Looked up from germline, CDR1 is DFQATT and CDR2 is SNEGSKA (reference sequence). The CDR3 loop reads CSANPGQGPYGYTF. CDR3 bases read: TGCAGTGCTAACCCGGGGCAGGGGCCCTATGGC.

Turning to this clone: The read ends 3 residues before the CDR3 terminus; that terminus is restored from the germline J gene. This chain connects TRBV7-9 to TRBJ2-3; no reliable D call. The V gene's germline CDR1 is SEHNR and CDR2 FQNEAQ (reference sequence). The CDR3 loop spans 15 amino acids. CDR3 DNA, as far as it was read: TGTGCCAGCAGCTTAATATCCGGTCTGCAAGAGACG. Translation gives CASSLISGLQET. The whole CDR3 sequence reads CASSLISGLQETQYF.

The sequenced part of the CDR3 DNA is TGCAGTGCTGGGACAGCCCGGAGTTCACCC. It yields the protein CSAGTARSSP. The CDR3 in its entirety is CSAGTARSSPLHF. The chain links TRBV20-1 to TRBJ1-6; 7 bases agree with TRBD1. The missing CDR3 end, 3 residues past where the read stops, is filled in from the germline J gene. The ends lost 5 bases at V and 9 bases at J; junction bases unmatched: 7. Germline loops: CDR1 DFQATT, CDR2 SNEGSKA (reference sequence). CDR3 size: 13 residues.

A note on this clone: The read stops 3 residues short of the end of the CDR3; the missing end is completed from the germline J gene. This chain links TRBV20-1 with TRBJ2-5, with 7 bases aligning to TRBD2. Losses at the gene ends were 3 bases for V and 5 bases for J; bases not matched to a gene: 0. This CDR3 has 11 residues. Germline V gives CDR1 DFQATT, CDR2 SNEGSKA (reference sequence). CDR3 bases read: TGCAGTGCTAGCGGGGGGGAGACC. Encoded protein: CSASGGET. The entire CDR3 protein is CSASGGETQYF.

CDR3 loop: CASSLVRVNTEAFF. The CDR3 bases that were read are TGTGCCAGCAGCTTAGTCCGGGTGAACACTGAA. The V gene is TRBV11-2, the J gene TRBJ1-1; D call uncertain. The read is 3 residues too short to cover the CDR3 end, so that end is filled in from the germline J gene. Trimming shortened V by 1 base and J by 0 bases, and 6 bases separated the two germline ends. Looked up from germline, CDR1 is SGHAT and CDR2 is FQNNGV. This CDR3 comprises 14 residues.

Notes on this clone: The observed sequence ends 3 residues before the CDR3 terminus, with the missing tail filled in from the germline J gene. The chain couples TRBV7-2 to TRBJ1-5, with a weak D call TRBD1 (6 bases). Trimming pared 5 bases from V and 2 bases from J, leaving 7 bases between. The CDR3 totals 13 residues. Per germline, CDR1 SGHTA and CDR2 FQGNSA. CDR3 region: CASSRQGNQPQHF. CDR3 DNA (partial): TGTGCCAGCAGCCGACAGGGCAATCAGCCC.

Of note for this clone: A junction end diverges from the germline sequence, so it may reflect a read error. The read finishes 3 residues shy of the CDR3 end, and the germline J gene is used to complete it. The genes are TRBV4-2 and TRBJ1-5, with 7 bases that match TRBD1. Looked up from germline, CDR1 is LGHNA and CDR2 is YNFKEQ. CDR3 size: 16 residues. CDR3 DNA, as far as it was read: TGCGCCAGCAGCCAAGAGTCAGGGGGTCGCAATCAGCCC. Its protein product is CASSQESGGRNQP. Given in full, the CDR3 is CASSQESGGRNQPQHF.

Notes on this clone: From the germline J gene comes the end of the CDR3, since the read stops 3 residues before it. The chain employs TRBV5-1 and TRBJ2-2; possibly TRBD2 for D (5 bases). The germline gives CDR1 SGHRS, CDR2 YFSETQ. CDR3 length equals 16 residues. V lost 4 bases and J lost 1, with 14 bases in between. CDR3 DNA, as far as it was read: TGCGCCAGCAGCCGTGATCCGGCGGGGAACACCGGGGAG. Protein sequence: CASSRDPAGNTGE. The whole CDR3 sequence reads CASSRDPAGNTGELFF.

Worth noting for this clone: The read is 3 residues too short to cover the CDR3 end, so that end is filled in from the germline J gene. The V and J genes are TRBV6-1 and TRBJ2-7; the match to TRBD2 covers 8 bases. The ends lost 0 bases at V and 2 bases at J; junction bases unmatched: 0. Germline CDR1 MNHNS, CDR2 SASEGT. The CDR3 covers 14 residues. The CDR3 loop is CASSEARGAYEQYF. The covered CDR3 bases are TGTGCCAGCAGTGAAGCGCGGGGGGCCTACGAG.